The 21 T cell receptor beta chains given below trace back to one sample, sequenced in a study of cytomegalovirus exposure and HLA in healthy donors. In the PCR, 60 Vbeta and 13 Jbeta primers were used. Repertoires were generated with immunoSEQ multiplex PCR, while TCRdb's copy carries only in-frame clones and drops some. The sample shows roughly 190,000 clones, roughly 79% of them seen only once. Sequenced material: PBMCs. These receptors originate from a woman in her thirties in good health and CMV-seropositive.

This clone was detected only a few times. The rearrangement joins TRBV28 to TRBJ2-6; tentative D call: TRBD2 (5 bases). There are 17 residues in the CDR3. The germline V gene encodes CDR1 MDHEN and CDR2 SYDVKM. Trimming stripped 4 bases from V and 2 bases from J, with 15 bases between. The CDR3 DNA reads as TGTGCCAGCAGTTCCTGGACTTCATACACTGGGGCCAACGTCCTGACTTTC. Translation: CASSSWTSYTGANVLTF.

This chain uses TRBV9 with TRBJ1-5; D ambiguous. Deletions cut 0 bases from V and 8 bases from J, with 12 bases between. The CDR3 consists of 14 residues. Germline V gene lookup returns CDR1 SGDLS and CDR2 YYNGEE. The CDR3 sequence is CASSVDPGYKPQHF. DNA for the CDR3: TGTGCCAGCAGCGTAGATCCGGGGTATAAGCCCCAGCATTTT.

The J gene is TRBJ1-4, the V gene TRBV5-1, with D perhaps matching TRBD1 (5 bases). In germline, CDR1 is SGHRS, CDR2 YFSETQ. This CDR3 region has 15 residues. Trimming shortened V by 7 bases and J by 3 bases, and 16 bases separated the two germline ends. CDR3 coding DNA: TGCGCCAGCGCCCGGGGGGGGAAGTCTAATGAAAAACTGTTTTTT. Protein sequence: CASARGGKSNEKLFF.

The chain uses TRBV19 and TRBJ2-3, with 10 bases matching TRBD2. V dropped 4 bases and J dropped 2; count of bases not matched to a gene: 3. CDR3 length: 15 amino acids. Germline assignment: CDR1 LNHDA and CDR2 SQIVND (reference sequence). The CDR3 region is CASSRTSGNTDTQYF. The CDR3 region has the DNA TGTGCCAGTAGTAGGACTAGCGGCAACACAGATACGCAGTATTTT.

The gene calls are TRBV7-8 and TRBJ2-6; maybe TRBD2 (5 bases). Between the trimmed V and J ends, which lost 2 bases and 4 bases, there was a span of 18 bases. The germline V gene has CDR1 SGHVS and CDR2 FQNEAQ. The CDR3 totals 18 residues. The CDR3 loop is CASSLFVGLWEGANVLTF. The CDR3 DNA reads as TGTGCCAGCAGCTTATTCGTCGGGCTCTGGGAGGGGGCCAACGTCCTGACTTTC.

This clone has a single count. At the DNA level, this CDR3 is encoded by other sequences in the same sample as well. V gene TRBV6-5 combines with J gene TRBJ2-1; tentative D call: TRBD1 (6 bases). CDR3 size: 14 residues. Germline V gene sequence: CDR1 MNHEY, CDR2 SVGAGI. Trimming removed 0 bases from V and 6 bases from J, with 9 bases in between. This CDR3 reads CASSYSRGGNEQFF. CDR3 DNA sequence: TGTGCCAGCAGTTACTCGAGAGGGGGCAATGAGCAGTTCTTC.

In DNA, the CDR3 is TGCAGCGTTGCCCGACAGGGGGAAGGGACAACTAATGAAAAACTGTTTTTT. It yields the protein CSVARQGEGTTNEKLFF. The chain carries TRBV29-1 and TRBJ1-4; TRBD1 aligns across 9 bases. Germline V CDR1 and CDR2: SQVTM, ANQGSEA. V shed 4 bases and J 0 bases; nucleotides not matched to a gene: 9. There are 17 residues in the CDR3.

This clone appeared a single time. The chain recombines TRBV12-5 with TRBJ1-1; 8 bases match TRBD1. The V gene's germline CDR1 is LGHNT and CDR2 FRNRAP. The V gene end was trimmed by 0 bases and the J gene end by 3 bases; junction bases not matched to a gene: 9. The CDR3 has 17 amino acids. CDR3 DNA: TGTGCTAGTGGTTTGGTACTGACAGGGGTTTGGGACACTGAAGCTTTCTTT. It encodes CASGLVLTGVWDTEAFF.

This clone was picked up a small number of times. The chain links TRBV19 to TRBJ1-1; tentatively, D is TRBD1 (6 bases). V was shortened by 1 base and J by 4 bases, with 13 bases between the two germline ends. CDR1 LNHDA and CDR2 SQIVND come from the germline V gene (reference sequence). The CDR3 contains 15 residues. The CDR3 nucleotides are TGTGCCAGTAGTATAGGGGCAGGGGTGGTCACTGAAGCTTTCTTT. It codes for CASSIGAGVVTEAFF.

The V gene is TRBV9, the J gene TRBJ2-1; TRBD1 matches at 11 bases. This CDR3 is 15 amino acids long. CDR1 and CDR2 (germline): SGDLS, YYNGEE. V shed 2 bases, J shed 9 bases, and the junction held 7 bases outside the gene matches. CDR3 sequence (DNA): TGTGCCAGCAGCGTCGGACAGGGGGCGGCAAGTGAGCAGTTCTTC. It translates to CASSVGQGAASEQFF.

Details on this clone: Here the CDR3 omits its conserved ending phenylalanine or tryptophan, so a read error is the likely source. The DNA is left out, because the CDR3 cannot be placed on it with certainty; the CDR3 is given as TCRdb lists it. This chain joins TRBV7-9 and TRBJ2-7; the tabulated D call, TRBD1, remains unverified against the DNA. The CDR3 is made up of 11 amino acids, end residues included. CDR1 is SEHNR and CDR2 is FQNEAQ in the germline V gene (reference sequence). The CDR3 reads CASSPRDSEKL.

The chain has TRBV6-5 and TRBJ2-2, with 12 bases matching TRBD1. The CDR3 has 14 residues. Trimming cost V 8 bases and J 6 bases; bases outside gene matches: 4. From germline, CDR1 is MNHEY and CDR2 SVGAGI. CDR3 protein: CASVGQGAAGELFF. For the CDR3, the DNA is TGTGCCAGCGTGGGACAGGGGGCGGCCGGGGAGCTGTTTTTT.

Of note for this clone: A junction boundary mismatches the germline segment, possibly from a read error. The chain employs TRBV11-2 and TRBJ1-2; 8 bases line up with TRBD1. This CDR3 contains 16 residues. Germline CDR1 reads SGHAT; CDR2 reads FQNNGV. The DNA for the CDR3 is TGTACCAGCAGCTTAGGCCGGACAGGGTACAGCTATGGCTACACCTTC. It encodes CTSSLGRTGYSYGYTF. The variable domain in full, with the rest retrieved from reference TRBV11-2 and TRBJ1-2, is EAGVAQSPRYKIIEKRQSVAFWCNPISGHATLYWYQQILGQGPKLLIQFQNNGVVDDSQLPKDRFSAERLKGVDSTLKIQPAKLEDSAVYLCTSSLGRTGYSYGYTFGSGTRLTVV.

This clone has only one observation. Written as DNA, the CDR3 is TGTGCCAGCAGCTCTCGGGACAGGGGAGGAGATACGCAGTATTTT. It codes for CASSSRDRGGDTQYF. This rearrangement joins TRBV11-3 to TRBJ2-3, with 10 positions matching TRBD1. The trim removed 4 bases at V and 5 bases at J, leaving 6 bases unmatched. From germline, CDR1 is SGHNT and CDR2 YENEEA. The CDR3 extends over 15 amino acids.

V gene TRBV5-1 combines with J gene TRBJ2-1, with a tentative D call TRBD2 (7 bases). The CDR3 loop spans 14 amino acids. From germline, CDR1 is SGHRS and CDR2 YFSETQ. With 4 bases removed from V and 7 bases from J, the gap between germline ends came to 15 bases. CDR3 sequence: CASSNREGLNEQFF. The CDR3 DNA sequence: TGCGCCAGCAGCAACAGGGAGGGGTTGAATGAGCAGTTCTTC.

This chain uses TRBV4-3 with TRBJ2-5, with 7 bases identical to TRBD2. J gave up 5 bases and V 0 bases, and 12 bases lay outside the gene matches. The CDR3 is 17 residues long. Germline CDR1 reads LGHNA; CDR2 reads YSLEER. The chain's CDR3 is CASSQDVNGRTGETQYF. The CDR3 DNA reads as TGCGCCAGCAGCCAAGACGTCAACGGGAGGACGGGGGAGACCCAGTACTTC.

This chain joins TRBV9 and TRBJ1-2, with D hard to call. CDR3 length: 14 residues. Germline CDR1 reads SGDLS; CDR2 reads YYNGEE. The ends were cut back, 4 bases at V and 5 bases at J, with 15 bases in the middle. CDR3 in amino acids: CASSPPSEGYGYTF. The CDR3 DNA follows: TGTGCCAGCAGCCCTCCAAGCGAGGGTTATGGCTACACCTTC.

J is TRBJ2-1 and V is TRBV5-1; TRBD2 aligns across 8 bases. The J segment lost 5 bases and the V segment lost 1 base, leaving 5 bases of the junction unmatched. Per the germline V gene, CDR1 is SGHRS and CDR2 is YFSETQ. The length of the CDR3 is 15 residues. The CDR3 protein is CASSLFSGGDNEQFF. For the CDR3, the DNA is TGCGCCAGCAGCTTGTTTTCGGGAGGGGACAATGAGCAGTTCTTC.

This chain joins TRBV4-3 and TRBJ2-1; a possible D gene is TRBD2 (5 bases). The CDR3 is 17 residues long. Deletions cut 0 bases from V and 0 bases from J, with 12 bases between. Germline loops: CDR1 LGHNA, CDR2 YSLEER. CDR3 DNA: TGCGCCAGCAGCCAAGAAACCGGACTGTCCTCCTACAATGAGCAGTTCTTC. It yields the protein CASSQETGLSSYNEQFF.

This clone was recorded once. The chain joins TRBV29-1 to TRBJ2-1; 11 bases agree with TRBD2. The V gene end was trimmed by 7 bases and the J gene end by 8 bases; junction bases not matched to a gene: 13. Germline CDR1 and CDR2: SQVTM and ANQGSEA. CDR3 length: 15 amino acids. CDR3 in amino acids: CSASVLAGGGDEQFF. As DNA, the CDR3 is TGCAGCGCTTCGGTCCTAGCGGGGGGAGGGGATGAGCAGTTCTTC.

J is TRBJ1-4 and V is TRBV5-1, with a weak D call TRBD1 (6 bases). Germline CDR1 SGHRS, CDR2 YFSETQ. Deletions cut 7 bases from V and 7 bases from J, with 14 bases between. CDR3 length: 13 amino acids. In DNA, the CDR3 is TGCGCCAGCCGATTTAGAGGGGGTGAAAAACTGTTTTTT. Translating it yields CASRFRGGEKLFF.